Sequencing of this T cell receptor beta chain was carried out in a study of blood T cell repertoires in COVID-19 (dated by TCRdb to 2018 to 2020). The study in broad terms: The collaborator samples originated in the United States, Italy and Spain and spanned the acute and convalescent phases of COVID-19. The samples were drawn from two sources: the first 160 participants of the ongoing ImmuneRACE study, and 1,200 or so subjects contributed by 6 global collaborators. The repertoires were released in a freely available public database meant as a resource for research on the immune response to SARS-CoV-2. The prospective study material was composed of cDNA or gDNA derived from T cells, B-cell-depleted T cells, or PBMCs. Where available, HLA class I and class II types were obtained from metadata supplied by the sample provider rather than from assay-based typing. Deeply sampled blood TCRbeta repertoires from subjects exposed to, actively infected with, or recovered from COVID-19 were included in the dataset. The sample metadata nearly always contained a de-identified subject ID, COVID-19 status, age in years and sex.

Ends trimmed: V by 8 bases, J by 2 bases; bases unmatched to a gene: 9. CDR3 length: 15 amino acids, cysteine to phenylalanine. Only the CDR3 portion is preserved as DNA: 45 bases, with reading frame beginning at the first base. In the germline V gene, CDR1 corresponds to ENHRY and CDR2 to SYGVKD. The paper's findings and limits, for the study overall: Clinical and demographic metadata were provided uncurated, with the amount varying by source and participant.

TCRbeta CDR3 regions were amplified from genomic DNA using the immunoSEQ Assay, a bias-controlled multiplex PCR. In the source study's methods: Nucleated cell counts per sample were estimated from amplification of reference gene primers within the assay. To quantify the absolute abundance of each unique TCRbeta CDR3 rearrangement, sequence reads were collapsed and filtered. For each sample, productive Simpson clonality was calculated as the square root of Simpson's diversity index across productive rearrangements. TCRdb limited this immuneACCESS table to in-frame rearrangements with V and J called. A share of clones is missing; checked studies link under half to unresolved V genes, and the rest is unexplained. V, J and clone size are those of that table, while D and trimming were read from the DNA. A total of hundreds of thousands of clones appear in this sample, almost 90% of them only once. The ten largest account for less than 2% of the sample.

Enrolling through a virtual design, the prospective study's participants ranged in age from roughly 18 to 95 years and lived across roughly 24 United States geographic areas. Cohort assignment in the prospective study relied on participant-reported clinical history from a screening survey and a study questionnaire. Mobile phlebotomists in the prospective study collected whole blood, serum and a nasopharyngeal or oropharyngeal swab from every participant. Over a roughly two-month period, participants in the prospective study had the option of providing additional blood draws and questionnaires. Blood samples from the prospective study were shipped frozen or at room temperature prior to DNA extraction. About this clone: Its antigen is unknown. No quality values exist for individual bases; no much larger clone is one base distant.

This clonotype was obtained from a woman under 30 with acute COVID-19. The chain is assembled from TRBV10-3 and TRBJ1-5; TRBD1 lines up with 7 middle nucleotides. Sequences were obtained from PBMCs or T cells enriched from blood (not recorded which). The CDR3 is CAIGGTGTGNQPQHF. DNA sequence: TGTGCCATCGGAGGAACTGGGACAGGCAATCAGCCCCAGCATTTT.